The source of this T cell receptor beta chain is a study of OX40 agonist ivuxolimab in advanced cancers. Profiled with immunoSEQ multiplex PCR; TCRdb holds only in-frame clones, not every one. The data contain over 100,000 clones, more than 80% of them singletons. CDR1 MRHNA and CDR2 SNTAGT come from the germline V gene. V gave up 5 bases and J gave up 5 bases, with 15 bases separating them. The CDR3 runs to 14 residues. The chain couples TRBV6-4 to TRBJ2-5; the D gene is possibly TRBD1 (6 bases). This clonotype was sampled from an adult with an advanced solid tumor such as melanoma, head and neck, liver or kidney cancer. The sample in question was CD4+ or CD8+ T cells sorted from blood, obtained in a trial of the OX40 agonist ivuxolimab. CDR3 protein: CASSPQGGGETQYF. The CDR3 nucleotides read TGTGCCAGCAGTCCCCAAGGGGGTGGGGAGACCCAGTACTTC.